Following are 11 T cell receptor beta chains from one sample sequenced in a study of blood T cell repertoires in COVID-19. Only in-frame clones appear in the TCRdb table, and some are missing; sequencing was by immunoSEQ multiplex PCR. The data show about 220,000 clones, roughly 88% seen once. Specimen: peripheral blood. These receptors came from a man in his fifties or sixties with active or convalescent COVID-19.

As to this clone: An end of the junction does not agree with germline; a read error may underlie this. This chain links TRBV2 with TRBJ2-3; D possibly uses TRBD1 or TRBD2 (5 bases each). The CDR3 sequence is 15 residues long. Germline-derived CDR1 and CDR2 are SNHLY and FYNNEI. Written as DNA, the CDR3 is TGTGCCAGCAGAGAAGGGGCGGGTAGTGTAGTTACGCAGTATTTT. It specifies CASREGAGSVVTQYF.

The V and J genes are TRBV6-4 and TRBJ1-1; no clear D gene. The germline V and J ends were trimmed by 4 bases and 1 base, with 7 bases remaining between them. The CDR3 covers 13 residues. CDR1 MRHNA and CDR2 SNTAGT come from the germline V gene. CDR3 sequence: CASSVRGNTEAFF. In DNA, the CDR3 is TGTGCCAGCAGTGTCCGGGGGAACACTGAAGCTTTCTTT.

The chain carries TRBV28 and TRBJ2-7; D is unresolved. V gave up 2 bases and J gave up 6 bases, with 11 bases separating them. CDR3 size: 13 residues. Germline V lookup: CDR1 MDHEN, CDR2 SYDVKM. CDR3 region: CASSLASSGEQYF. The DNA of the CDR3 is TGTGCCAGCAGTTTAGCCTCTTCGGGCGAGCAGTACTTC. The whole variable domain, remainder taken from reference TRBV28 and TRBJ2-7, is DVKVTQSSRYLVKRTGEKVFLECVQDMDHENMFWYRQDPGLGLRLIYFSYDVKMKEKGDIPEGYSVSREKKERFSLILESASTNQTSMYLCASSLASSGEQYFGPGTRLTVT.

J is TRBJ2-1 and V is TRBV5-1, with 8 bases fitting TRBD2. CDR3 length equals 17 residues. V shed 6 bases, J shed 4 bases, and the junction held 15 bases outside the gene matches. The germline gives CDR1 SGHRS, CDR2 YFSETQ. Here the CDR3 DNA reads TGCGCCAGCACCTCTGCCAGCGGGAGAACATCATACAATGAGCAGTTCTTC. It codes for CASTSASGRTSYNEQFF.

This chain links TRBV7-9 with TRBJ1-2; 7 bases are shared with TRBD1. The J segment lost 6 bases and the V segment lost 5 bases, leaving 9 bases of the junction unmatched. CDR1 and CDR2 (germline): SEHNR, FQNEAQ (reference sequence). This CDR3 is built from 14 residues. DNA of the CDR3: TGTGCCAGCAGCCCTACGGGAGGGGGCAATGGCTACACCTTC. Translation gives CASSPTGGGNGYTF.

The DNA of the CDR3 is TGTGCCAGCTCACCATTCGACAGGGTGGGTGCAGATACGCAGTATTTT. Its translation is CASSPFDRVGADTQYF. V and J are TRBV18 and TRBJ2-3, with TRBD1 identical over 7 bases. The V gene's germline CDR1 is KGHSH and CDR2 LQKENI. After removal of 2 bases from V and 4 bases from J, the junction contained 9 bases not matched to a gene. The CDR3 spans 16 residues.

The rearrangement joins TRBV7-9 to TRBJ2-7, with D unclear. Germline V gives CDR1 SEHNR, CDR2 FQNEAQ (reference sequence). The CDR3 length is 12 residues. Trimming removed 5 bases from V and 3 bases from J, with 8 bases in between. In DNA form, the CDR3 reads TGTGCCAGCAGCCCGACTGACTACGAGCAGTACTTC. It is translated as CASSPTDYEQYF.

The V call is TRBV18, the J call TRBJ2-3; 10 bases agree with TRBD2. This CDR3 has 13 residues. In germline, CDR1 is KGHSH, CDR2 LQKENI. The trim removed 4 bases at V and 9 bases at J, leaving 4 bases unmatched. CDR3 amino acids: CASSLGLARTQYF. CDR3 DNA sequence: TGTGCCAGCTCACTGGGACTAGCGAGAACGCAGTATTTT.

The chain uses TRBV6-5 and TRBJ2-2; D is perhaps TRBD2 (6 bases). The length of the CDR3 is 14 residues. V was pared by 11 bases and J by 4 bases, with 17 bases between. Germline V gene data show CDR1 as MNHEY and CDR2 as SVGAGI. The CDR3 sequence is CAAKYGGVTGELFF. The CDR3 region has the DNA TGTGCCGCCAAATACGGAGGGGTCACCGGGGAGCTGTTTTTT.

This rearrangement joins TRBV28 to TRBJ2-5; a weak D match, TRBD1 (7 bases). Trimming cost V 6 bases and J 7 bases, with 21 bases left between them. Germline assignment: CDR1 MDHEN and CDR2 SYDVKM. The CDR3 loop spans 15 amino acids. CDR3 sequence: CASSLVQGGLVTQYF. The CDR3 nucleotides are TGTGCCAGCAGCCTAGTCCAGGGGGGTTTAGTGACCCAGTACTTC.

CDR3 sequence: CASSRDRVGYTF. The CDR3 DNA sequence: TGTGCCAGCAGCCGGGACAGGGTTGGCTACACCTTC. The V and J genes are TRBV3-1 (or the pseudogene TRBV3-2) and TRBJ1-2, with 9 bases aligning to TRBD1. CDR1 and CDR2 (germline): LGHDT, YNNKEL (reference sequence). J gave up 7 bases and V 4 bases, and 1 base lay outside the gene matches. CDR3 length: 12 amino acids.